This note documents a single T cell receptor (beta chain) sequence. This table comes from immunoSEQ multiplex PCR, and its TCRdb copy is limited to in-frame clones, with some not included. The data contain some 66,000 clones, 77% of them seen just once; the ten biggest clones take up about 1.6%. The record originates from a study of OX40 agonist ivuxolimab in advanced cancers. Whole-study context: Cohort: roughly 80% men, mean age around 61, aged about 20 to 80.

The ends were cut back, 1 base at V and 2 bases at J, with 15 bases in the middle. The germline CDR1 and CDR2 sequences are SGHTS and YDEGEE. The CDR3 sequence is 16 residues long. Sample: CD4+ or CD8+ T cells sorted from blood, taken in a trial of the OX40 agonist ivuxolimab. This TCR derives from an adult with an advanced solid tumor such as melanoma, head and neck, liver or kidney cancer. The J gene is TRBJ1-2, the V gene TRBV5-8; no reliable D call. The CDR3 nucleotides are TGTGCCAGCAGCTTGTATGAGGGCGTATCGAACTATGGCTACACCTTC. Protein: CASSLYEGVSNYGYTF.